What follows are 15 T cell receptor beta chains derived from one specimen sequenced in a study of neoadjuvant anti-PD-1 for oral cavity cancer. The repertoire was sequenced with immunoSEQ multiplex PCR; TCRdb's copy has only in-frame clones and lacks some. The sample lists 12,000 to 15,000 clones, roughly 71% occurring once. The sample in question was PBMCs, obtained before nivolumab (anti-PD-1) treatment. These receptors all stem from a person aged 40 to 85 with oral cavity squamous cell carcinoma.

The table lists this clone with a few counts. The rearrangement uses TRBV6-6 and TRBJ2-2, with 7 bases aligning to TRBD2. From germline, CDR1 is MNHNY and CDR2 SVGAGI (reference sequence). The V segment lost 7 bases and the J segment 4 bases; nucleotides outside the gene matches: 9. The CDR3 totals 15 residues. The chain's CDR3 is CASTLGGSLTGELFF. The DNA of the CDR3 is TGTGCCAGCACCCTGGGAGGGAGTCTCACCGGGGAGCTGTTTTTT.

This clone occurred once. The genes are TRBV6-1 and TRBJ1-1; D gene uncertain. V lost 6 bases and J lost 1, with 9 bases in between. CDR1 MNHNS and CDR2 SASEGT come from the germline V gene. This CDR3 has 13 amino acids. CDR3 residues: CASSAIWNTEAFF. As DNA, the CDR3 is TGTGCCAGCAGCGCTATTTGGAACACTGAAGCTTTCTTT.

V is TRBV9 and J is TRBJ2-1, with 7 positions matching TRBD1. The ends lost 4 bases at V and 6 bases at J; junction bases unmatched: 10. The CDR3 is 15 residues long. CDR1 is SGDLS and CDR2 is YYNGEE in the germline V gene. The CDR3 region has the DNA TGTGCCAGCAGCACCACAGGGGCCCCTGCCAATGAGCAGTTCTTC. It is translated as CASSTTGAPANEQFF.

The rearrangement joins TRBV5-4 to TRBJ2-7; either TRBD1 or TRBD2 may supply D (6 bases each). The CDR3 sequence is 16 residues long. Germline assignment: CDR1 SGHNT and CDR2 YYREEE (reference sequence). Trimming pared 7 bases from V and 2 bases from J, leaving 22 bases between. In DNA, the CDR3 is TGTGCCAGCGCCAGACTCAGGGGAGGTCTTCCCTACGAGCAGTACTTC. Its protein product is CASARLRGGLPYEQYF.

This rearrangement joins TRBV30 to TRBJ2-1; D is uncertain. The V end was cut by 2 bases, the J end by 8 bases, with 19 bases between. The CDR3 is made up of 15 amino acids. Germline CDR1 is GTSNPN and CDR2 is SVGIG (reference sequence). In nucleotides, the CDR3 is TGTGCCTGGAGTCCGGTCCAACTTCCTCGGCATGAGCAGTTCTTC. Translated, it gives CAWSPVQLPRHEQFF.

The table lists this clone with a few counts. J is TRBJ1-3 and V is TRBV9; D is uncertain. Trimming cost V 0 bases and J 2 bases, with 12 bases left between them. CDR3 length: 16 amino acids. CDR1 and CDR2 (germline): SGDLS, YYNGEE. CDR3 coding DNA: TGTGCCAGCAGCGTAGAGTGGGCAGCAGCTGGAAACACCATATATTTT. Its protein product is CASSVEWAAAGNTIYF.

This sequence joins TRBV11-3 and TRBJ1-1, with 7 bases lining up with TRBD1. J lost 1 base, V lost 8 bases, and 7 bases had no gene match. Germline values: CDR1 SGHNT, CDR2 YENEEA. This CDR3 comprises 14 residues. The CDR3 coding sequence is TGTGCCAGCTCAGGGGGGGGCACGAACACTGAAGCTTTCTTT. Residues: CASSGGGTNTEAFF.

The chain employs TRBV7-9 and TRBJ1-3, with D uncertain. The CDR3 contains 14 residues. The V end was cut by 5 bases, the J end by 2 bases, with 10 bases between. Germline V gene sequence: CDR1 SEHNR, CDR2 FQNEAQ (reference sequence). CDR3 nucleotides: TGTGCCAGCAGCCGACGGAGGGCTGGAAACACCATATATTTT. This translates into CASSRRRAGNTIYF. Full variable domain (missing parts from reference TRBV7-9 and TRBJ1-3): DTGVSQNPRHKITKRGQNVTFRCDPISEHNRLYWYRQTLGQGPEFLTYFQNEAQLEKSRLLSDRFSAERPKGSFSTLEIQRTEQGDSAMYLCASSRRRAGNTIYFGEGSWLTVV.

The table lists this clone with a count of one. The chain couples TRBV10-1 to TRBJ2-5, with 8 bases aligning to TRBD2. Germline lookup yields CDR1 WNHNN and CDR2 SYGVQD (reference sequence). CDR3 length equals 17 residues. J lost 1 base, V lost 2 bases, and 9 bases had no gene match. CDR3 nucleotides: TGCGCCAGCAGTGAGCGGCTAGCGGGCCATATCCAAGAGACCCAGTACTTC. Its protein product is CASSERLAGHIQETQYF.

This chain uses TRBV25-1 with TRBJ2-6; no firm D call. Germline assignment: CDR1 MGHDK and CDR2 SYGVNS. V was clipped by 6 bases and J by 0 bases, with 12 bases between them. This CDR3 has 16 residues. Here the CDR3 reads CASRGPQYSGANVLTF. The CDR3 nucleotides read TGTGCCAGCAGAGGGCCGCAATACTCTGGGGCCAACGTCCTGACTTTC.

The chain carries TRBV2 and TRBJ2-1; TRBD1 matches at 9 bases. The length of the CDR3 is 15 residues. With 5 bases clipped from V and 0 bases from J, the junction kept 2 bases outside the gene matches. Germline values: CDR1 SNHLY, CDR2 FYNNEI. CDR3 sequence reads: CASSPDRGSYNEQFF. CDR3 sequence (DNA): TGTGCCAGCAGTCCGGACAGGGGCTCCTACAATGAGCAGTTCTTC.

The chain carries TRBV30 and TRBJ2-5; no definite D call. In germline, CDR1 is GTSNPN, CDR2 SVGIG (reference sequence). V was cut by 4 bases and J by 5 bases, with 11 bases left in between. The CDR3 spans 12 residues. CDR3 loop: CAWNRGRETQYF. Here the CDR3 DNA reads TGTGCCTGGAACCGAGGAAGGGAGACCCAGTACTTC.

This chain connects TRBV7-5 to TRBJ1-1. TRBV7-5 is a documented pseudogene. This CDR3 comprises 14 residues. For the CDR3, the DNA is TGTGCCAGAAGCTCTACTTATGGGAACACTGAAGCTTTCTTT. Translated, it gives CARSSTYGNTEAFF.

J is TRBJ1-3 and V is TRBV5-1; 7 bases match TRBD1. V shed 4 bases and J 2 bases; nucleotides not matched to a gene: 6. The CDR3 length is 15 residues. The germline V gene has CDR1 SGHRS and CDR2 YFSETQ. This CDR3 reads CASSVGQSTGNTIYF. CDR3 sequence (DNA): TGCGCCAGCAGCGTGGGACAGAGTACTGGAAACACCATATATTTT.

This chain uses TRBV6-5 with TRBJ1-1; a weak D match, TRBD1 (5 bases). The V end lost 6 bases, the J end lost 2 bases, and 10 bases lay between the germline ends. The CDR3 spans 13 residues. The germline V gene encodes CDR1 MNHEY and CDR2 SVGAGI. This CDR3 reads CASSLTVNTEAFF. CDR3 bases: TGTGCCAGCAGCCTGACAGTTAACACTGAAGCTTTCTTT.